The 23 T cell receptor beta chains below come from one sample, sequenced in a study of T cell clones after liver transplantation. The method was immunoSEQ multiplex PCR; TCRdb's version includes in-frame clones alone and lacks a portion of them. The data show 75,000 to 95,000 clones, with around 80% seen just once and 2% to 2.5% held by the top ten. The material was CD4+ T cells from blood, obtained around 50 months after liver transplant. The receptors derive from a human patient who received a liver transplant. The graft donor may have given rise to some T cells.

This clone showed up just once. The chain is built from TRBV30 and TRBJ2-5; D is possibly TRBD2 (5 bases). The germline CDR1 and CDR2 sequences are GTSNPN and SVGIG (reference sequence). V was shortened by 0 bases and J by 3 bases, with 11 bases between the two germline ends. The CDR3 runs to 14 residues. The CDR3: CAWSVPGMKETQYF. CDR3 nucleotides: TGTGCCTGGAGTGTCCCCGGGATGAAAGAGACCCAGTACTTC.

V and J are TRBV10-3 and TRBJ2-7; 12 nucleotides align to TRBD2. Germline-derived CDR1 and CDR2 are ENHRY and SYGVKD. The CDR3 spans 12 residues. J lost 7 bases, V lost 7 bases, and 2 bases had no gene match. Here the CDR3 reads CAIIGLAGEQYF. CDR3 coding DNA: TGTGCCATCATTGGACTAGCGGGGGAGCAGTACTTC.

In its sample, this clone was seen a few times. CDR3 in amino acids: CSGALGLVETQYF. The CDR3 coding sequence is TGCAGCGGCGCTCTCGGGTTGGTGGAGACCCAGTACTTC. The chain carries TRBV29-1 and TRBJ2-5; no firm D call. There are 13 residues in the CDR3. Germline V gene lookup returns CDR1 SQVTM and CDR2 ANQGSEA. With 7 bases removed from V and 5 bases from J, the gap between germline ends came to 17 bases.

The CDR3 bases are TGCGCCAGCAGCTTGTCATCCCAGGGGGGCTCTGGAAACACCATATATTTT. Its translation: CASSLSSQGGSGNTIYF. V is TRBV5-1 and J is TRBJ1-3, with TRBD1 identical over 7 bases. CDR1 is SGHRS, CDR2 YFSETQ, per germline. The junction had 7 bases not matched to a gene; V was cut back by 1 base and J by 0 bases. The CDR3 is made up of 17 amino acids.

The rearrangement uses TRBV11-2 and TRBJ1-2; perhaps TRBD1 as D (5 bases). The germline V gene encodes CDR1 SGHAT and CDR2 FQNNGV. The V end was cut by 5 bases, the J end by 6 bases, with 13 bases between. This CDR3 has 13 residues. CDR3 sequence reads: CASSRGGTNGYTF. CDR3 nucleotide sequence: TGTGCCAGCAGCCGTGGAGGGACCAATGGCTACACCTTC.

The chain combines TRBV5-1 with TRBJ2-1; D gene uncertain. Trimming took off 1 base at V and 7 bases at J, with 15 bases between the two ends. CDR1 is SGHRS, CDR2 YFSETQ, per germline. This CDR3 is built from 15 residues. The DNA for the CDR3 is TGCGCCAGCAGCTTGTGGCATGACGTAGGGAATGAGCAGTTCTTC. Translating it yields CASSLWHDVGNEQFF.

This chain links TRBV6-5 with TRBJ2-4; no clear D. Trimming stripped 5 bases from V and 14 bases from J, with 19 bases between. Germline V CDR1 and CDR2: MNHEY, SVGAGI. This CDR3 region has 13 residues. DNA of the CDR3: TGTGCCAGCAGTCCCTCCCCGGCCGGCTTAAAGTACTTC. This codes for CASSPSPAGLKYF.

In this sample, this clone turned up a few times. This sequence joins TRBV10-3 and TRBJ1-1; D unresolved. Per germline, CDR1 ENHRY and CDR2 SYGVKD. There are 14 residues in the CDR3. Trimming took off 3 bases at V and 1 base at J, with 9 bases between the two ends. The CDR3 is CAISDRTWNTEAFF. The CDR3 region has the DNA TGTGCCATCAGTGACCGAACGTGGAACACTGAAGCTTTCTTT.

The chain joins TRBV11-2 to TRBJ2-7, with D tentatively TRBD2 (6 bases). This CDR3 has 13 amino acids. Germline values: CDR1 SGHAT, CDR2 FQNNGV. Trimming took off 2 bases at V and 5 bases at J, with 10 bases between the two ends. This CDR3 reads CASSLSGGNEQYF. The CDR3 DNA sequence: TGTGCCAGCAGCTTATCGGGCGGGAACGAGCAGTACTTC.

The chain couples TRBV28 to TRBJ1-5; no reliable D call. V was clipped by 8 bases and J by 0 bases, with 5 bases between them. The V gene's germline CDR1 is MDHEN and CDR2 SYDVKM. This CDR3 has 12 residues. CDR3 nucleotide sequence: TGTGCCAGCCACGATAGCAATCAGCCCCAGCATTTT. This codes for CASHDSNQPQHF.

CDR3 DNA sequence: TGTGCCAGCAGTCACGACAGGGGCTTGGATACGCAGTATTTT. Amino acid sequence: CASSHDRGLDTQYF. The chain employs TRBV7-7 and TRBJ2-3; 8 bases are a match to TRBD1. V lost 6 bases and J lost 6; bases outside the gene matches: 8. The CDR3 loop spans 14 amino acids. Germline V lookup: CDR1 SSHAT, CDR2 FNYEAQ (reference sequence).

This chain uses TRBV5-1 with TRBJ2-2, with 8 bases identical to TRBD2. The V and J ends lost 3 bases and 3 bases, in that order; junction bases with no gene match: 4. The CDR3 length is 15 residues. Germline V gene sequence: CDR1 SGHRS, CDR2 YFSETQ. The CDR3 nucleotides are TGCGCCAGCAGCTCCGCGGGAGGCGACACCGGGGAGCTGTTTTTT. This encodes CASSSAGGDTGELFF. Full variable domain (rest looked up from reference TRBV5-1 and TRBJ2-2): KAGVTQTPRYLIKTRGQQVTLSCSPISGHRSVSWYQQTPGQGLQFLFEYFSETQRNKGNFPGRFSGRQFSNSRSEMNVSTLELGDSALYLCASSSAGGDTGELFFGEGSRLTVL.

In this sample, this clone turned up a few times. The chain is built from TRBV5-6 and TRBJ1-4; no clear D. V lost 0 bases to trimming and J lost 6 bases, with 12 bases between them. Germline V CDR1 and CDR2: SGHDT, YYEEEE. This CDR3 comprises 15 residues. CDR3 sequence reads: CASSLEAYGDEKLFF. The CDR3 bases are TGTGCCAGCAGCTTGGAGGCCTACGGGGATGAAAAACTGTTTTTT.

The chain employs TRBV6-1 and TRBJ2-3, with D tentatively TRBD1 or TRBD2 (6 bases each). The V end was cut by 4 bases, the J end by 0 bases, with 11 bases between. Germline V gene data show CDR1 as MNHNS and CDR2 as SASEGT. The CDR3 extends over 15 amino acids. Written as DNA, the CDR3 is TGTGCCAGCAGTGCCCAGGGGACTAGCACAGATACGCAGTATTTT. It encodes CASSAQGTSTDTQYF.

The rearrangement uses TRBV5-6 and TRBJ2-7; D is uncertain. The ends were cut back, 0 bases at V and 3 bases at J, with 16 bases in the middle. From germline, CDR1 is SGHDT and CDR2 YYEEEE. The CDR3 spans 16 residues. CDR3 bases: TGTGCCAGCAGCTTGGGCTACGACCCTTCACTCTACGAGCAGTACTTC. Encoded protein: CASSLGYDPSLYEQYF.

The CDR3 here is CASSHRGRETQYF. CDR3 DNA sequence: TGTGCCAGCAGTCACAGGGGTCGAGAGACCCAGTACTTC. J is TRBJ2-5 and V is TRBV27; TRBD1 aligns across 7 bases. After removal of 5 bases from V and 4 bases from J, the junction contained 4 bases not matched to a gene. CDR1 is MNHEY and CDR2 is SMNVEV in the germline V gene (reference sequence). The CDR3 extends over 13 amino acids.

The chain is built from TRBV19 and TRBJ2-5; TRBD1 agrees at 8 bases. The CDR3 has 16 amino acids. The germline V gene encodes CDR1 LNHDA and CDR2 SQIVND (reference sequence). The trim removed 4 bases at V and 9 bases at J, leaving 16 bases unmatched. The CDR3: CASSNRPTGDRKAQYF. CDR3 in DNA: TGTGCCAGTAGTAATCGCCCGACAGGGGATCGAAAGGCCCAGTACTTC.

The chain carries TRBV7-6 and TRBJ1-1; tentative D call: TRBD1 (5 bases). The CDR3 is made up of 12 amino acids. V lost 5 bases to trimming and J lost 8 bases, with 12 bases between them. Germline V gene lookup returns CDR1 SGHVS and CDR2 FNYEAQ. CDR3 nucleotide sequence: TGTGCCAGCAGCCATGAGGACAAAGAAGCTTTCTTT. Translated: CASSHEDKEAFF. Using reference TRBV7-6 and TRBJ1-1 for the parts outside the CDR3, the full variable domain is GAGVSQSPRYKVTKRGQDVALRCDPISGHVSLYWYRQALGQGPEFLTYFNYEAQQDKSGLPNDRFSAERPEGSISTLTIQRTEQRDSAMYRCASSHEDKEAFFGQGTRLTVV.

The V call is TRBV7-3, the J call TRBJ2-7; 12 nucleotides align to TRBD1. CDR3 length: 15 amino acids. CDR1 and CDR2 from the germline V gene are SGHTA and FQGTGA. Unmatched junction bases numbered 8, after V lost 5 bases and J lost 6 bases. CDR3: CASSPTGTGGREQYF. DNA of the CDR3: TGTGCCAGCAGCCCAACCGGGACAGGGGGCCGCGAGCAGTACTTC. The full variable domain, completed using reference TRBV7-3 and TRBJ2-7, is GAGVSQTPSNKVTEKGKYVELRCDPISGHTALYWYRQSLGQGPEFLIYFQGTGAADDSGLPNDRFFAVRPEGSVSTLKIQRTERGDSAVYLCASSPTGTGGREQYFGPGTRLTVT.

V gene TRBV6-1 combines with J gene TRBJ1-2, with D uncertain. Between the trimmed V and J ends, which lost 5 bases and 2 bases, there was a span of 6 bases. Germline loops: CDR1 MNHNS, CDR2 SASEGT. The CDR3 is 12 amino acids. CDR3 bases: TGTGCCAGCAGTACCCTAAACTATGGCTACACCTTC. It is translated as CASSTLNYGYTF.

The chain employs TRBV7-6 and TRBJ2-7; 8 positions match TRBD2. Losses at the gene ends were 2 bases for V and 4 bases for J; bases not matched to a gene: 4. The CDR3 length is 14 residues. CDR1 and CDR2 from the germline V gene are SGHVS and FNYEAQ. In nucleotides, the CDR3 is TGTGCCAGCAGCTTACCAGCGGGGGTGTACGAGCAGTACTTC. It specifies CASSLPAGVYEQYF. The entire variable domain, with the rest obtained from reference TRBV7-6 and TRBJ2-7, is as follows: GAGVSQSPRYKVTKRGQDVALRCDPISGHVSLYWYRQALGQGPEFLTYFNYEAQQDKSGLPNDRFSAERPEGSISTLTIQRTEQRDSAMYRCASSLPAGVYEQYFGPGTRLTVT.

This chain uses TRBV28 with TRBJ2-4; D might be TRBD1 (6 bases). Trimming pared 6 bases from V and 4 bases from J, leaving 10 bases between. The V gene's germline CDR1 is MDHEN and CDR2 SYDVKM. The CDR3 runs to 13 residues. This CDR3 is CASSTGSKNIQYF. CDR3 nucleotide sequence: TGTGCCAGCAGCACAGGGAGTAAAAACATTCAGTACTTC.

This rearrangement joins TRBV30 to TRBJ2-3, with 8 bases that match TRBD1. Germline V gene data show CDR1 as GTSNPN and CDR2 as SVGIG (reference sequence). This CDR3 contains 14 residues. Trimming removed 8 bases from V and 5 bases from J; junction bases left unmatched: 12. DNA of the CDR3: TGTGCCGGAAGACCGACAGGGGCGGTAGATACGCAGTATTTT. This codes for CAGRPTGAVDTQYF.